This TCR beta chain was documented in a study of T cells expressing NK-cell markers. TCRdb reprocessed the 5' RACE reads, keeping one entry per CDR3 protein, no DNA. This repertoire includes 400,000 to 500,000 distinct CDR3 sequences. Study conclusions and caveats: Topping the CD3+CD56-NKG2C+ fraction as well were these clonotypes, in a handful of donors. Whether expanded NKG2C-expressing T cell clones recognize HCMV is unknown.

A word on this clonotype: Its antigen is unknown.

The CDR3 runs to 12 residues. Germline CDR1 is DFQATT and CDR2 is SNEGSKA (reference sequence). The clonotype comes from a woman between 18 and 70 years old in good health. The specimen sequenced was blood T cells: a sorted CD56 or NKG2C T cell subset, CD4+ or CD8+ T cells, or bulk PBMC T cells (not recorded which). The chain employs TRBV20-1 and TRBJ2-7; the D call of TRBD1 rests on TCRdb alone, since no DNA is present to check it. The CDR3: CSARGGSHEQYF.